This TCR beta chain emerged from a study of response to subunit inactivated influenza vaccine. The CDR3 has 14 amino acids. The V end lost 5 bases, the J end lost 5 bases, and 15 bases lay between the germline ends. Germline assignment: CDR1 SGHTA and CDR2 FQGNSA. With regard to this clonotype: Its antigen remains unknown.

Via MiXCR, TCRdb re-called the RT-PCR reads, giving one row per CDR3 protein. The profile shows about 500,000 distinct CDR3 sequences, 10% to 15% of them singletons. Broader study findings: There was a suggestion from the authors that each seasonal influenza vaccination recruits few new T cells.

This TCR came from a man between 50 and 59 years old who received an inactivated influenza vaccine. The source material was PBMCs from blood, sampled 45 days after vaccination. V gene TRBV7-2 combines with J gene TRBJ1-1; TRBD1 is a possible D gene (5 bases). The chain's CDR3 is CASSPQGVGTEAFF. The CDR3, as DNA: TGTGCCAGCAGCCCGCAGGGTGTTGGTACTGAAGCTTTCTTT.